Listed below are T cell receptor beta chains from one sample, sequenced in a study of shared clonotypes between healthy human individuals. Generated by immunoSEQ multiplex PCR, the TCRdb table keeps only in-frame clones and is missing some. The sample carries roughly 700,000 clones, roughly 70% recorded once. Sequenced sample: memory CD4+ T cells sorted from blood. The receptors originated from a woman aged 25-40 years in good health. The CDR3 runs from the conserved cysteine through the conserved F or W. Each record gives: J gene, V gene, D gene, clone size, CDR3 protein, CDR3 DNA. The D gene is left open where the match is weak. Expanded clones are given a class, and other clones once, few, many or no size at all.

j_gene: TRBJ2-5; v_gene: TRBV19; d_gene: .; abundance: .; CDR3aa: CASSIRTGQETQYF; CDR3nt: TGTGCCAGTAGTATACGTACAGGGCAAGAGACCCAGTACTTC
j_gene: TRBJ2-1; v_gene: TRBV25-1; d_gene: TRBD1; abundance: .; CDR3aa: CASSESRRTGENYNEQFF; CDR3nt: TGTGCCAGCAGTGAATCCCGGCGAACAGGGGAGAACTACAATGAGCAGTTCTTC
j_gene: TRBJ2-5; v_gene: TRBV11-2; d_gene: .; abundance: .; CDR3aa: CASSLSREETQYF; CDR3nt: TGTGCCAGCAGCTTATCTCGGGAAGAGACCCAGTACTTC
j_gene: TRBJ2-5; v_gene: TRBV6-5; d_gene: .; abundance: .; CDR3aa: CASSYSWSGYQETQYF; CDR3nt: TGTGCCAGCAGTTACTCGTGGAGCGGGTACCAAGAGACCCAGTACTTC
j_gene: TRBJ2-7; v_gene: TRBV16; d_gene: .; abundance: .; CDR3aa: CASSQSLYEQYF; CDR3nt: TGTGCCAGCAGCCAATCGTTGTACGAGCAGTACTTC
j_gene: TRBJ1-4; v_gene: TRBV7-9; d_gene: .; abundance: .; CDR3aa: CASSLAGVDEKLFF; CDR3nt: TGTGCCAGCAGCTTAGCAGGGGTCGACGAAAAACTGTTTTTT
j_gene: TRBJ1-1; v_gene: TRBV15; d_gene: .; abundance: .; CDR3aa: CATSRGRTAVNTEAFF; CDR3nt: TGTGCCACCAGCCGAGGAAGGACAGCCGTGAACACTGAAGCTTTCTTT
j_gene: TRBJ1-5; v_gene: TRBV30; d_gene: .; abundance: .; CDR3aa: CACRRPAGPQHF; CDR3nt: TGTGCCTGCCGTCGGCCAGCGGGGCCCCAGCATTTT
j_gene: TRBJ1-4; v_gene: TRBV5-1; d_gene: .; abundance: .; CDR3aa: CASTPDSTNEKLFF; CDR3nt: TGCGCCAGCACCCCTGACTCAACTAATGAAAAACTGTTTTTT
j_gene: TRBJ1-4; v_gene: TRBV5-1; d_gene: .; abundance: .; CDR3aa: CASSQSGRVDEKLFF; CDR3nt: TGCGCCAGCAGCCAGTCTGGCAGGGTCGATGAAAAACTGTTTTTT
j_gene: TRBJ1-2; v_gene: TRBV28; d_gene: .; abundance: .; CDR3aa: CASSFSGHLYGYTF; CDR3nt: TGTGCCAGCAGTTTTTCTGGCCACCTCTATGGCTACACCTTC
j_gene: TRBJ2-3; v_gene: TRBV10-2; d_gene: .; abundance: few; CDR3aa: CASSLMVDTQYF; CDR3nt: TGCGCCAGCTCCTTAATGGTAGATACGCAGTATTTT
j_gene: TRBJ1-2; v_gene: TRBV7-2; d_gene: TRBD1; abundance: once; CDR3aa: CASSLGNRQGAGYGYTF; CDR3nt: TGTGCCAGCAGCTTAGGAAACAGACAGGGGGCAGGCTATGGCTACACCTTC
j_gene: TRBJ2-3; v_gene: TRBV2; d_gene: .; abundance: .; CDR3aa: CASKETISTDTQYF; CDR3nt: TGTGCCAGCAAAGAGACTATTAGCACAGATACGCAGTATTTT
j_gene: TRBJ2-2; v_gene: TRBV19; d_gene: TRBD1; abundance: .; CDR3aa: CASRGTSTGLTGELFF; CDR3nt: TGTGCCAGTAGAGGTACATCGACAGGGCTTACCGGGGAGCTGTTTTTT
j_gene: TRBJ2-1; v_gene: TRBV30; d_gene: TRBD1; abundance: .; CDR3aa: CAWSARQGRGQFF; CDR3nt: TGTGCCTGGAGTGCCAGACAGGGTAGGGGGCAGTTCTTC
j_gene: TRBJ1-3; v_gene: TRBV2; d_gene: .; abundance: .; CDR3aa: CASQDGSSGNTIYF; CDR3nt: TGTGCCAGCCAGGACGGCAGCTCTGGAAACACCATATATTTT
j_gene: TRBJ1-1; v_gene: TRBV19; d_gene: .; abundance: once; CDR3aa: CASSNRVYGTEAFF; CDR3nt: TGTGCCAGTAGTAACAGGGTATACGGCACTGAAGCTTTCTTT
j_gene: TRBJ1-1; v_gene: TRBV18; d_gene: .; abundance: .; CDR3aa: CASSLSAGNTEAFF; CDR3nt: TGTGCCAGCTCACTAAGCGCTGGGAACACTGAAGCTTTCTTT
j_gene: TRBJ2-1; v_gene: TRBV2; d_gene: .; abundance: .; CDR3aa: CASSNGWYNEQFF; CDR3nt: TGTGCCAGCAGTAACGGTTGGTACAATGAGCAGTTCTTC
j_gene: TRBJ2-2; v_gene: TRBV29-1; d_gene: .; abundance: .; CDR3aa: CSVADRSNTGELFF; CDR3nt: TGCAGCGTTGCCGACCGATCGAACACCGGGGAGCTGTTTTTT
j_gene: TRBJ1-1; v_gene: TRBV6-5; d_gene: .; abundance: few; CDR3aa: CASSYWGNTEAFF; CDR3nt: TGTGCCAGCAGTTATTGGGGTAACACTGAAGCTTTCTTT
j_gene: TRBJ2-2; v_gene: TRBV19; d_gene: TRBD2; abundance: .; CDR3aa: CASKGLGGTGELFF; CDR3nt: TGTGCCAGTAAGGGACTAGGAGGCACCGGGGAGCTGTTTTTT
j_gene: TRBJ2-7; v_gene: TRBV4-1; d_gene: TRBD2; abundance: .; CDR3aa: CASSQVFSGPYEQYF; CDR3nt: TGCGCCAGCAGCCAAGTTTTTAGCGGGCCCTACGAGCAGTACTTC
j_gene: TRBJ2-5; v_gene: TRBV6-6; d_gene: TRBD1; abundance: once; CDR3aa: CASSFRDRKETQYF; CDR3nt: TGTGCCAGCAGTTTCCGGGACAGAAAAGAGACCCAGTACTTC
j_gene: TRBJ1-1; v_gene: TRBV2; d_gene: .; abundance: few; CDR3aa: CASSEAGAFF; CDR3nt: TGTGCCAGCAGTGAAGCCGGAGCTTTCTTT
j_gene: TRBJ2-1; v_gene: TRBV7-2; d_gene: .; abundance: .; CDR3aa: CASSLGHVNRDEQFF; CDR3nt: TGTGCCAGCAGCTTAGGCCACGTAAACAGGGATGAGCAGTTCTTC
j_gene: TRBJ1-2; v_gene: TRBV2; d_gene: .; abundance: many; CDR3aa: CASSVRGRSGYTF; CDR3nt: TGTGCCAGCAGTGTTAGAGGGCGGAGTGGCTACACCTTC
j_gene: TRBJ2-5; v_gene: TRBV5-1; d_gene: TRBD2; abundance: .; CDR3aa: CASSLTSGTKETQYF; CDR3nt: TGCGCCAGCAGCCTGACTAGCGGGACGAAGGAGACCCAGTACTTC
j_gene: TRBJ2-7; v_gene: TRBV5-1; d_gene: .; abundance: .; CDR3aa: CASRRGGGSYEQYF; CDR3nt: TGCGCCAGCAGACGGGGAGGGGGCTCCTACGAGCAGTACTTC
j_gene: TRBJ1-4; v_gene: TRBV6-5; d_gene: TRBD1; abundance: .; CDR3aa: CASSYSTGTGVEKLFF; CDR3nt: TGTGCCAGCAGTTACTCGACTGGGACAGGGGTTGAAAAACTGTTTTTT
j_gene: TRBJ2-7; v_gene: TRBV28; d_gene: .; abundance: .; CDR3aa: CASSPDRSKQYF; CDR3nt: TGTGCCAGCAGCCCCGACAGGTCTAAGCAGTACTTC
j_gene: TRBJ1-5; v_gene: TRBV25-1; d_gene: .; abundance: .; CDR3aa: CASRGGTGNQPQHF; CDR3nt: TGTGCCAGCAGGGGAGGGACGGGCAATCAGCCCCAGCATTTT
j_gene: TRBJ2-6; v_gene: TRBV25-1; d_gene: TRBD1; abundance: .; CDR3aa: CASSPGQGTYSGANVLTF; CDR3nt: TGTGCCAGCAGCCCTGGACAGGGCACCTACTCTGGGGCCAACGTCCTGACTTTC
j_gene: TRBJ2-3; v_gene: TRBV5-1; d_gene: TRBD1; abundance: .; CDR3aa: CASSLVRDSSTDTQYF; CDR3nt: TGCGCCAGCAGCTTGGTCCGGGACAGCAGCACAGATACGCAGTATTTT
j_gene: TRBJ1-1; v_gene: TRBV9; d_gene: .; abundance: .; CDR3aa: CASSPTRISGTEAFF; CDR3nt: TGTGCCAGCAGTCCAACGCGGATATCAGGGACTGAAGCTTTCTTT
j_gene: TRBJ1-3; v_gene: TRBV5-1; d_gene: .; abundance: few; CDR3aa: CASSPLSRASSGNTIYF; CDR3nt: TGCGCCAGCAGCCCCCTTTCTCGGGCTTCCTCTGGAAACACCATATATTTT
j_gene: TRBJ2-7; v_gene: TRBV6-1; d_gene: .; abundance: .; CDR3aa: CASSDPGHYPYEQYF; CDR3nt: TGTGCCAGCAGTGACCCAGGACATTATCCCTACGAGCAGTACTTC
j_gene: TRBJ2-2; v_gene: TRBV5-5; d_gene: .; abundance: .; CDR3aa: CASSLRPGLGTGELFF; CDR3nt: TGTGCCAGCAGCTTGCGTCCAGGACTGGGAACCGGGGAGCTGTTTTTT
j_gene: TRBJ1-5; v_gene: TRBV19; d_gene: .; abundance: .; CDR3aa: CASSINRNQPQHF; CDR3nt: TGTGCCAGTAGTATAAATCGAAATCAGCCCCAGCATTTT
j_gene: TRBJ2-3; v_gene: TRBV5-5; d_gene: .; abundance: .; CDR3aa: CASSLFLDTQYF; CDR3nt: TGTGCCAGCAGCTTATTTTTGGATACGCAGTATTTT
j_gene: TRBJ2-2; v_gene: TRBV5-1; d_gene: TRBD1; abundance: many; CDR3aa: CASSKHDRGNTGELFF; CDR3nt: TGCGCCAGCAGCAAACACGACAGGGGCAACACCGGGGAGCTGTTTTTT
j_gene: TRBJ2-3; v_gene: TRBV28; d_gene: TRBD1; abundance: .; CDR3aa: CASSSGQGARRPKYF; CDR3nt: TGTGCCAGCAGCTCCGGACAGGGGGCGCGGAGGCCGAAGTATTTT
j_gene: TRBJ1-3; v_gene: TRBV5-1; d_gene: TRBD1; abundance: .; CDR3aa: CASSLSIQTGRPGNTIYF; CDR3nt: TGCGCCAGCAGCTTATCGATACAGACAGGGAGGCCTGGAAACACCATATATTTT
j_gene: TRBJ2-3; v_gene: TRBV27; d_gene: TRBD2; abundance: .; CDR3aa: CASSLGLVFTDTQYF; CDR3nt: TGTGCCAGCAGCCTCGGACTAGTATTTACAGATACGCAGTATTTT